These T cell receptor beta chains were read from a single sample in a study of CD4 and CD8 cells across lung adenocarcinoma regions. TCRdb re-derived calls from the PCR reads in MiXCR, one entry per CDR3 protein. Here the sample spans 20,000 or so distinct CDR3 sequences, 50% being singletons. Specimen: CD8+ T cells from the margin of a lung tumor. These TCRs come from a male donor with lung adenocarcinoma. The CD4 and CD8 labels of this study may be unreliable. Each CDR3 is given with its conserved first and last residue. D genes are given only for firm matches. Some rows mark clone size as missing; the rest say once, few, many or name a class of expanded clone.

D gene,J gene,V gene,clone size,CDR3 DNA,CDR3 protein
-,TRBJ2-3,TRBV5-3,many,TGTGCCAGAAGCTTGAGGGGGCGGGAGGTGAGAGATACGCAGTATTTT,CARSLRGREVRDTQYF
-,TRBJ2-3,TRBV7-8,-,TGTGCCAGCAGCTTAGCGCGAGGCCGCACAGATACGCAGTATTTT,CASSLARGRTDTQYF
-,TRBJ2-5,TRBV5-1,medium-sized,TGCGCCAGCAGCTCAGGAGGAAATCAAGAGACCCAGTACTTC,CASSSGGNQETQYF
-,TRBJ1-5,TRBV6-5,-,TGTGCCAGCAGTTCCTCAAGTAGCAATCAGCCCCAGCATTTT,CASSSSSSNQPQHF
TRBD1,TRBJ1-1,TRBV6-5,-,TGTGCCAGCAGTTTAAGACAGGGGAGGGGGAACACTGAAGCTTTCTTT,CASSLRQGRGNTEAFF
TRBD2,TRBJ2-1,TRBV3-1,-,TGTGCCAGCACCCTAGCGGGGGTGATTAATGAGCAGTTCTTC,CASTLAGVINEQFF
-,TRBJ1-5,TRBV27,few,TGTGCCAGCAGTTTATCGGGGGGGCGCAGTCAGCCCCAGCATTTT,CASSLSGGRSQPQHF
-,TRBJ1-2,TRBV6-1,-,TGTGCCAGCAGCACCGGGATGACGGGCTATGGCTACACCTTC,CASSTGMTGYGYTF
TRBD1,TRBJ1-2,TRBV27,-,TGTGCCAGCAGCCTGGGGACAGGGGGGCTCGGTATTGGCTACACCTTC,CASSLGTGGLGIGYTF
TRBD2,TRBJ2-3,TRBV10-1,once,TGCGCCAGCAGTGAGTCCTCGGGACTAGCGGGGGGGCTTAACACAGATACGCAGTATTTT,CASSESSGLAGGLNTDTQYF
TRBD1,TRBJ2-1,TRBV14,-,TGTGCCAGCAGCCGGGACAGGGGATACTACAATGAGCAGTTCTTC,CASSRDRGYYNEQFF
-,TRBJ2-5,TRBV6-5,-,TGTGCGGGCAGTTTGCGCAGTGGCCCAGATACGCAGTACTTC,CAGSLRSGPDTQYF
TRBD1,TRBJ2-4,TRBV6-1,-,TGTGCCAGCAGCGAAAAGTCGAACAGGGGAGAGAAAAACATTCAGTATTTC,CASSEKSNRGEKNIQYF
-,TRBJ2-7,TRBV6-1,many,TGTGCCAGCATGGGCATAGGCGGGAACTCCTACGAGCAGTACTTC,CASMGIGGNSYEQYF
TRBD1,TRBJ2-3,TRBV6-1,-,TGTGCCAGCTCCAAAGGGGGCCTAGCCGCAGATACGCAGTACTTT,CASSKGGLAADTQYF
TRBD1,TRBJ2-5,TRBV6-1,-,TGTGCCAGCAGTGCGGGGACAGGGGGCAATGACCCAGAGACCCAGTATTTC,CASSAGTGGNDPETQYF
TRBD2,TRBJ2-5,TRBV27,many,TGTGCCAGCAGTGGACTAGCGTTCCAAGAGACCCAGTACTTC,CASSGLAFQETQYF
-,TRBJ2-4,TRBV6-1,-,TGTGCCAGCACCCCTTGGGGCCTAGCCAAAAACATTCAGTACTTC,CASTPWGLAKNIQYF
-,TRBJ2-3,TRBV6-1,-,TGTGCCAGCACCTACCAGGAGGCAGATACGCAGTATTTT,CASTYQEADTQYF
-,TRBJ2-1,TRBV7-2,-,TGTGCCAGCAGCCTACAGGGGGGGTACGCGGGAGTGGGCTACAATGAGCAGTTCTTC,CASSLQGGYAGVGYNEQFF
-,TRBJ1-2,TRBV12-3/TRBV12-4,few,TGTGCCAGCAGTTCCAGGGTGGGAGGCTACACCTTC,CASSSRVGGYTF
-,TRBJ2-2,TRBV6-4,many,TGTGCCAGCAGCACGACCGGGGAGCTGTTTTTT,CASSTTGELFF
-,TRBJ1-4,TRBV14,few,TGTGCCAGCAGCCAAGGCCTCGAAAAACTGTTTTTT,CASSQGLEKLFF
-,TRBJ2-3,TRBV4-1,once,TGCGCCGGGAGGCAAGAGGGCCTTAGCACAGAGACCCAGTATTTT,CAGRQEGLSTETQYF
TRBD1,TRBJ2-6,TRBV27,-,TGTGCCAGCACCCCTGAGGGGCAGGGGGCATTTGGGGCCAACGTCCTGACTTTC,CASTPEGQGAFGANVLTF
TRBD2,TRBJ2-1,TRBV6-1,few,TGTGCCAGCAGTGAAGCGGGGCTAGCGGGAGGTGGCTCCTACAATGAGCAGTTCTTC,CASSEAGLAGGGSYNEQFF
-,TRBJ2-3,TRBV6-2/TRBV6-3,many,TGTGCCAGCAATGCGGAGAGGGATACGCAGTATTTT,CASNAERDTQYF
-,TRBJ1-1,TRBV11-3,-,TGTGCCAGCAGCCTCCTGGACAGCTCAGAAGCTTTCTTT,CASSLLDSSEAFF
TRBD2,TRBJ2-1,TRBV2,few,TGTGCCAGCAGTCCGTACGTCCTAGCGGGAGACCCCGGGGATGAGCAGTTCTTC,CASSPYVLAGDPGDEQFF
-,TRBJ2-5,TRBV20-1,-,TGCAGTGCAAGGTCGGTGTTAGGGTCGAGGGAGCAGTACTTC,CSARSVLGSREQYF